These T cell receptor beta chains were read from a single sample in a study of cytomegalovirus exposure and HLA in healthy donors. Repertoires were generated with immunoSEQ multiplex PCR, while TCRdb's copy carries only in-frame clones and drops some. The top ten clones hold 1% of a sample with 170,000 or so clones, around three quarters of them seen once. Input material: PBMCs. Receptors originate from a woman between 45 and 60 years old in good health and CMV-seropositive. The conserved cysteine and the conserved F or W are not part of the CDR3 here. Fields, in order: clone size, V gene, CDR3 protein. Size values are once, few and many counts, or a class for expanded clones, and some rows have none.

abundance: .
v_gene: TRBV15
CDR3aa: ATSRDPRTGLPNSPLH

abundance: .
v_gene: TRBV4-2
CDR3aa: ASSQDRTTSSGNTIY

abundance: .
v_gene: TRBV5-4
CDR3aa: ASSLAGDTQY

abundance: .
v_gene: TRBV4-3
CDR3aa: ASSQEGRIASGANVLT

abundance: .
v_gene: TRBV10-3
CDR3aa: AISEWGTGRNTIY

abundance: few
v_gene: TRBV30
CDR3aa: AWSEFGAGVQH

abundance: .
v_gene: TRBV11-2
CDR3aa: ASSLGQGWQPQH

abundance: .
v_gene: TRBV7-6
CDR3aa: ASSLGPVTGELF

abundance: .
v_gene: TRBV2
CDR3aa: ASSEGQGIYTGELF

abundance: .
v_gene: TRBV18
CDR3aa: ASSPERQKGARNEQF

abundance: .
v_gene: TRBV9
CDR3aa: ASSPYKGVNEQF

abundance: .
v_gene: TRBV15
CDR3aa: ATSRLWGDYGYT

abundance: .
v_gene: TRBV7-2
CDR3aa: ASSLRTGNTEAF

abundance: .
v_gene: TRBV20-1
CDR3aa: SARDFYEQY

abundance: .
v_gene: TRBV28
CDR3aa: ASSSTALGTRSNEKLF

abundance: .
v_gene: TRBV11-3
CDR3aa: ASSLSGLLSSYNEQF

abundance: .
v_gene: TRBV7-2
CDR3aa: ASSLAARAGISLYEQY

abundance: few
v_gene: TRBV28
CDR3aa: ASRLRTGGFGYT